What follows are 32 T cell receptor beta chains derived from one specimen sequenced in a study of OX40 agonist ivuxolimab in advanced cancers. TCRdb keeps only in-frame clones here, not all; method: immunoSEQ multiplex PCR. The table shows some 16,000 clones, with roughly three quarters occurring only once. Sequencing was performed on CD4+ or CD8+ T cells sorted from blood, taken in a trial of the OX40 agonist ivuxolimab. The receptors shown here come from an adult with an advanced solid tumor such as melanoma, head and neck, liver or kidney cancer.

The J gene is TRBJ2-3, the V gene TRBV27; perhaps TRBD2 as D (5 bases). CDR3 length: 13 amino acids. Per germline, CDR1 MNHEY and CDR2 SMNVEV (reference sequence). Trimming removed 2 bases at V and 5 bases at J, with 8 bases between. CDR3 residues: CASSLLALDTQYF. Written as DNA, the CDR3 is TGTGCCAGCAGTTTACTAGCATTAGATACGCAGTATTTT.

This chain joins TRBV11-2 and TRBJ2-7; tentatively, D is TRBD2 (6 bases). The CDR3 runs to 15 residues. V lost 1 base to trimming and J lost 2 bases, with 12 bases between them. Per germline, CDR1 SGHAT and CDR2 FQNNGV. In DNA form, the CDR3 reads TGTGCCAGCAGCTTAGTGGGGGACTCCCCCTACGAGCAGTACTTC. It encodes CASSLVGDSPYEQYF.

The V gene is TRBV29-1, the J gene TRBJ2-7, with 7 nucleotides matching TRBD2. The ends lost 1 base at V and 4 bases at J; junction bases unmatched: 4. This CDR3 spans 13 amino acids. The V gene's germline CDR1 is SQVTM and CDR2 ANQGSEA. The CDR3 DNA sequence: TGCAGCGTTGAAGGGGGGGGAGATTACGAGCAGTACTTC. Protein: CSVEGGGDYEQYF.

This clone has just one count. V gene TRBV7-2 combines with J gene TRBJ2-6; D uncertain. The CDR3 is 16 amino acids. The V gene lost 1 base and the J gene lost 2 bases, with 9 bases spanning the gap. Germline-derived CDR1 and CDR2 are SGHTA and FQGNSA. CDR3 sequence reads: CASSLELQAGANVLTF. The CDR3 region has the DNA TGTGCCAGCAGCTTAGAGCTCCAGGCTGGGGCCAACGTCCTGACTTTC.

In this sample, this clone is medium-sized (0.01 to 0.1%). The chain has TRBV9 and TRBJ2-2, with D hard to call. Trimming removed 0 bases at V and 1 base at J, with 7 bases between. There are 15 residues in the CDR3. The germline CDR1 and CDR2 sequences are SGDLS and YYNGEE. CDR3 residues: CASSVAGQNTGELFF. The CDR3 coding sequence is TGTGCCAGCAGCGTAGCTGGTCAGAACACCGGGGAGCTGTTTTTT.

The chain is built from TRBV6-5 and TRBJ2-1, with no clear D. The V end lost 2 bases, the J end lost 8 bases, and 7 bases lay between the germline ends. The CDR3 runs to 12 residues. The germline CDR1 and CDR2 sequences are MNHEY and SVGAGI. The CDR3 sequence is CASSYQSDEQFF. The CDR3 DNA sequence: TGTGCCAGCAGTTACCAGAGTGATGAGCAGTTCTTC.

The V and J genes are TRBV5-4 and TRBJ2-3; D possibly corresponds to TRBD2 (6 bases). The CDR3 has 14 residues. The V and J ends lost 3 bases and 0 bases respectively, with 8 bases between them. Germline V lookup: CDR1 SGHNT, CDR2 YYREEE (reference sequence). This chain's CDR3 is CASSWGESTDTQYF. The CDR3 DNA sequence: TGTGCCAGCAGCTGGGGGGAGAGCACAGATACGCAGTATTTT.

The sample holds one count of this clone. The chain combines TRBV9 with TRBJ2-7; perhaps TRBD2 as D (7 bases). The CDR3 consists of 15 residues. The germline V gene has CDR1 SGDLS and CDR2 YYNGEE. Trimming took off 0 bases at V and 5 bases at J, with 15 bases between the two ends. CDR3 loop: CASSVGEGGNDEQYF. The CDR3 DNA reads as TGTGCCAGCAGCGTAGGGGAGGGGGGTAACGACGAGCAGTACTTC.

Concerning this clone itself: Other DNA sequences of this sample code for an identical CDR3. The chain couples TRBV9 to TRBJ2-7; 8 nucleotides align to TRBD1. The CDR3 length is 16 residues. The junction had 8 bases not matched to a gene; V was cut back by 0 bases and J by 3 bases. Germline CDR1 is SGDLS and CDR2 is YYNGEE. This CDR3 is CASSVGGPGGYYEQYF. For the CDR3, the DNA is TGTGCCAGCAGCGTAGGGGGGCCAGGGGGCTACTACGAGCAGTACTTC.

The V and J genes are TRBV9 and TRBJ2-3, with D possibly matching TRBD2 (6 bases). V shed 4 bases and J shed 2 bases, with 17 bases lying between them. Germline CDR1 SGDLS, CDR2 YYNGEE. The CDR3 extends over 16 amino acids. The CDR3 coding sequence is TGTGCCAGCAGCCCGGGTCTATGGGAGGACACAGATACGCAGTATTTT. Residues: CASSPGLWEDTDTQYF.

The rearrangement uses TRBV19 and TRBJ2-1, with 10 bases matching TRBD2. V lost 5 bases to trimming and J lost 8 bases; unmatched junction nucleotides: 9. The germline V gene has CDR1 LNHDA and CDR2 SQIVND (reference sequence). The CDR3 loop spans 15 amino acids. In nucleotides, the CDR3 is TGTGCCAGTAGTCAACTAGCGGGGTTTTGGTATGAGCAGTTCTTC. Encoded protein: CASSQLAGFWYEQFF.

CDR3 loop: CAWTDGPAPLHF. As DNA, the CDR3 is TGTGCCTGGACCGACGGTCCTGCTCCCCTCCACTTT. This sequence joins TRBV30 and TRBJ1-6; unclear D gene. This CDR3 spans 12 amino acids. CDR1 is GTSNPN, CDR2 SVGIG, per germline (reference sequence). V was pared by 4 bases and J by 13 bases, with 14 bases between.

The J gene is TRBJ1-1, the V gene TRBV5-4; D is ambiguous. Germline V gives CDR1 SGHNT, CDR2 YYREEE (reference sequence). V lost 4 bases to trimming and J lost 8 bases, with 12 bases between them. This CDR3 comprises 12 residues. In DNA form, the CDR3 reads TGTGCCAGCAGCCTATCAGCCGTCGAAGCTTTCTTT. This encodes CASSLSAVEAFF. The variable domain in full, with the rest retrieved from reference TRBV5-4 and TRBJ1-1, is ETGVTQSPTHLIKTRGQQVTLRCSSQSGHNTVSWYQQALGQGPQFIFQYYREEENGRGNFPPRFSGLQFPNYSSELNVNALELDDSALYLCASSLSAVEAFFGQGTRLTVV.

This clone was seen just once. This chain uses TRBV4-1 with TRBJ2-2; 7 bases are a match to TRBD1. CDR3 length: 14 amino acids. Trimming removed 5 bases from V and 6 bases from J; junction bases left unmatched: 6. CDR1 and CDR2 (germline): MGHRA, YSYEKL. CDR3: CASSYNQGAGELFF. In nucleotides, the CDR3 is TGCGCCAGCAGCTATAACCAGGGGGCCGGGGAGCTGTTTTTT.

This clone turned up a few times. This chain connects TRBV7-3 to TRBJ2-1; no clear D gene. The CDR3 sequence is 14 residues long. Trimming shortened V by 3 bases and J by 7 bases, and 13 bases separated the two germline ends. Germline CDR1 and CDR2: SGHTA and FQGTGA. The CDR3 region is CASSFGGRWNEQFF. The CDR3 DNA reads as TGTGCCAGCAGCTTTGGCGGCCGATGGAATGAGCAGTTCTTC.

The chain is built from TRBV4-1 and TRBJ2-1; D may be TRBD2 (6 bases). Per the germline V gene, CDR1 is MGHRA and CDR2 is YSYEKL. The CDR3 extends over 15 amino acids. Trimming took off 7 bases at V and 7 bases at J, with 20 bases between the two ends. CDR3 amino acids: CASTPGAPAGNEQFF. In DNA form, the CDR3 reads TGCGCCAGCACCCCCGGGGCCCCGGCGGGGAATGAGCAGTTCTTC.

The CDR3 here is CASSQDSSRGMADTQYF. The CDR3 DNA follows: TGCGCCAGCAGCCAAGATTCCAGCCGGGGGATGGCAGATACGCAGTATTTT. V is TRBV4-3 and J is TRBJ2-3; tentatively, D is TRBD2 (6 bases). The germline CDR1 and CDR2 sequences are LGHNA and YSLEER. The CDR3 runs to 17 residues. The V gene lost 0 bases and the J gene lost 4 bases, with 17 bases spanning the gap.

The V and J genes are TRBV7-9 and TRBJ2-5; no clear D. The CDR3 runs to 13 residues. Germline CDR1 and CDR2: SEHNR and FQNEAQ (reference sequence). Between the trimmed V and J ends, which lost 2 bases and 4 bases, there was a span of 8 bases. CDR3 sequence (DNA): TGTGCCAGCAGCTTAACGAGTATAGAGACCCAGTACTTC. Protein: CASSLTSIETQYF.

CDR3 in DNA: TGCAGCGTACAACTGAACCAGGGGGGGAACGCCTACGAGCAGTACTTC. Protein: CSVQLNQGGNAYEQYF. The chain is built from TRBV29-1 and TRBJ2-7, with D possibly being TRBD1 or TRBD2 (7 bases each). Germline assignment: CDR1 SQVTM and CDR2 ANQGSEA. This CDR3 contains 16 residues. Trimming left V 6 bases short and J 2 bases short, with 23 bases between.

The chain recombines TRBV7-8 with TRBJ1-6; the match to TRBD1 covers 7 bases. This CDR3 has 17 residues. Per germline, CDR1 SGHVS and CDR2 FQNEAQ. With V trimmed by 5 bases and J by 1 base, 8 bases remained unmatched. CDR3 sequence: CASSLGEGASYNSPLHF. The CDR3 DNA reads TGTGCCAGCAGCCTGGGGGAGGGGGCATCCTATAATTCACCCCTCCACTTT.

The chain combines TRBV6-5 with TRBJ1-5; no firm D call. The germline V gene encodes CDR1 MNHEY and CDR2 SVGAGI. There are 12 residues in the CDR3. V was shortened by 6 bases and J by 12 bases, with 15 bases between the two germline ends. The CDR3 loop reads CASRGEGLHQHF. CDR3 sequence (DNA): TGTGCCAGCAGGGGAGAAGGGCTTCACCAGCATTTT.

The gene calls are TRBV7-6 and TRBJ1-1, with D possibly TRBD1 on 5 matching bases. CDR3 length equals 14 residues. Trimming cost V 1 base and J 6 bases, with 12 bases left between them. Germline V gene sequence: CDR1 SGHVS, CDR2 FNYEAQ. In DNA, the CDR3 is TGTGCCAGCAGCTTAGTCATAGGGGACCCTGAAGCTTTCTTT. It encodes CASSLVIGDPEAFF. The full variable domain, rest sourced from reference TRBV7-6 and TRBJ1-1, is GAGVSQSPRYKVTKRGQDVALRCDPISGHVSLYWYRQALGQGPEFLTYFNYEAQQDKSGLPNDRFSAERPEGSISTLTIQRTEQRDSAMYRCASSLVIGDPEAFFGQGTRLTVV.

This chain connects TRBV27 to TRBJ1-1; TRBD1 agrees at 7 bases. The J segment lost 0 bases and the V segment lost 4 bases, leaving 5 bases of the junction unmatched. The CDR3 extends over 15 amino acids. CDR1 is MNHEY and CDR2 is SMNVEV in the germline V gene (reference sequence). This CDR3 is CASSSIGGLNTEAFF. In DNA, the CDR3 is TGTGCCAGCAGTTCTATAGGGGGCTTGAACACTGAAGCTTTCTTT.

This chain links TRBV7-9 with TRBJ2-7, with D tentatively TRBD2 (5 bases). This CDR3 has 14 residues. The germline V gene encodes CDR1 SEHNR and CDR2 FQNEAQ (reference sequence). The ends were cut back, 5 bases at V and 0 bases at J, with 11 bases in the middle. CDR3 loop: CASSRTDDSYEQYF. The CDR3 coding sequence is TGTGCCAGCAGCCGGACTGATGACTCCTACGAGCAGTACTTC.

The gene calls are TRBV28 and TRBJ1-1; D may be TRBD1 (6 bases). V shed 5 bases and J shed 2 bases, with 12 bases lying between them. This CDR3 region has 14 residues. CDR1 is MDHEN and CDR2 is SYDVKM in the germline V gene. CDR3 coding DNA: TGTGCCAGCAGTATTGGACAGTTCAACACTGAAGCTTTCTTT. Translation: CASSIGQFNTEAFF.

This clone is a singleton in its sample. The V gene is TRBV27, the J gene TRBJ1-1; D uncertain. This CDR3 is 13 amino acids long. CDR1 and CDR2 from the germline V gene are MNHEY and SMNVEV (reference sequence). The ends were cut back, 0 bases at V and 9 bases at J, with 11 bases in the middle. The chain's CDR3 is CASSLSGSYKAFF. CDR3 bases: TGTGCCAGCAGTTTATCGGGAAGCTACAAAGCTTTCTTT.

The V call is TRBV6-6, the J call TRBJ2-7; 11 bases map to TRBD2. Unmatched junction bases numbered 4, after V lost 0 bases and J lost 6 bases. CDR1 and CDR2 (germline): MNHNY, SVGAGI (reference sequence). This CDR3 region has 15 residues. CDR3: CASSYSGLAAGEQYF. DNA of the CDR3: TGTGCCAGCAGTTACTCGGGACTAGCGGCAGGCGAGCAGTACTTC.

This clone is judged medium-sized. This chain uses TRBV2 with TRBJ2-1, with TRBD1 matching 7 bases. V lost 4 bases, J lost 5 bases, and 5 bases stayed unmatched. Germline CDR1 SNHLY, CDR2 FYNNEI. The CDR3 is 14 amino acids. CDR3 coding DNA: TGTGCCAGCAGTGTCACAGGGGCGAACAATGAGCAGTTCTTC. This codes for CASSVTGANNEQFF.

The CDR3 coding sequence is TGTGCCAGCAGTCAAGGGACAGCCCCTTACAATGAGCAGTTCTTC. The encoded protein is CASSQGTAPYNEQFF. The chain carries TRBV6-5 and TRBJ2-1, with 7 bases matching TRBD1. From germline, CDR1 is MNHEY and CDR2 SVGAGI. After removal of 5 bases from V and 4 bases from J, the junction contained 8 bases not matched to a gene. The CDR3 has 15 residues.

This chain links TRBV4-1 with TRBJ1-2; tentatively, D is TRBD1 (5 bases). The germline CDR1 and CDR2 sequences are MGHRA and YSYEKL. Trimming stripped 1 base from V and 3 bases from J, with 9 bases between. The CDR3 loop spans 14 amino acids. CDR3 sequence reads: CASSQVRDYYGYTF. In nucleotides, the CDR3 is TGCGCCAGCAGCCAAGTCCGGGACTACTATGGCTACACCTTC.

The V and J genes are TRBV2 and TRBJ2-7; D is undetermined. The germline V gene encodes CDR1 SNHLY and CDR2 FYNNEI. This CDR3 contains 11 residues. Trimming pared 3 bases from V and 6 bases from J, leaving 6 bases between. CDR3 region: CASSDGGEQYF. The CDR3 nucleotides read TGTGCCAGCAGTGATGGCGGCGAGCAGTACTTC. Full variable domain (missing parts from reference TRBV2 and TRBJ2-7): EPEVTQTPSHQVTQMGQEVILRCVPISNHLYFYWYRQILGQKVEFLVSFYNNEISEKSEIFDDQFSVERPDGSNFTLKIRSTKLEDSAMYFCASSDGGEQYFGPGTRLTVT.

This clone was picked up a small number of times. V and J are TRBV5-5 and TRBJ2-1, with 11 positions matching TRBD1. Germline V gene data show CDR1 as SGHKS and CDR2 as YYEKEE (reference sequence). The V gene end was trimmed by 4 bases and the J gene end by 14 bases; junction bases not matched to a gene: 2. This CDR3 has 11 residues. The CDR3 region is CASSLGQGEFF. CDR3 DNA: TGTGCCAGCAGCCTGGGACAGGGGGAGTTCTTC.